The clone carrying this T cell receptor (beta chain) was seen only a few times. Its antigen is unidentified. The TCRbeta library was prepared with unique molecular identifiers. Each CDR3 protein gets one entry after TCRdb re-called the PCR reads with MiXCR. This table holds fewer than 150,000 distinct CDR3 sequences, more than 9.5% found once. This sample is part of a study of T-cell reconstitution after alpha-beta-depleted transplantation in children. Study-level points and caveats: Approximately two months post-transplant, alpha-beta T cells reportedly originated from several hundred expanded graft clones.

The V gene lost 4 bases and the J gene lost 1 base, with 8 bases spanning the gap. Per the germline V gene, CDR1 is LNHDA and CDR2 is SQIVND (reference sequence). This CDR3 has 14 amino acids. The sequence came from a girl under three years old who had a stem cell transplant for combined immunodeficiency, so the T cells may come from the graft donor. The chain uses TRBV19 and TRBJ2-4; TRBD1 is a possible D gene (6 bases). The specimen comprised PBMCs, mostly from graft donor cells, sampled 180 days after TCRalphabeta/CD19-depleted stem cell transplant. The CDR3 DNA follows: TGTGCCAGTAGTACAGGGGCGGCCAAAAACATTCAGTACTTC. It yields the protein CASSTGAAKNIQYF.